The present entry profiles one T cell receptor beta chain with its context. The sample is drawn from a study of blood T cell repertoires in COVID-19. Per the study methods: Counts of nucleated cells, estimated from reference gene primer amplification, were obtained. The protocol was immunoSEQ multiplex PCR, while the TCRdb copy is restricted to in-frame clones and leaves out a portion. That table supplies the V and J calls and clone size; D and trimming were determined from the DNA. The sample lists roughly 350,000 clones; 80% to 90% were seen once. The germline CDR1 and CDR2 sequences are SGDLS and YYNGEE. V was clipped by 3 bases and J by 4 bases, with 8 bases between them. The CDR3 spans 12 residues.

The chain couples TRBV9 to TRBJ2-7, with D perhaps matching TRBD2 (6 bases). This TCR was recovered from a woman in her twenties or thirties with COVID-19, enrolled during active disease. Sequencing used peripheral blood. The CDR3 is CASSGRGYEQYF. CDR3 DNA sequence: TGTGCCAGCAGCGGGCGGGGTTACGAGCAGTACTTC. The variable domain in full, completed from reference TRBV9 and TRBJ2-7, reads DSGVTQTPKHLITATGQRVTLRCSPRSGDLSVYWYQQSLDQGLQFLIQYYNGEERAKGNILERFSAQQFPDLHSELNLSSLELGDSALYFCASSGRGYEQYFGPGTRLTVT.